Below are 19 T cell receptor beta chains sequenced from a single sample in a study of control samples from healthy donors and cancer patients. This table comes from immunoSEQ multiplex PCR, and its TCRdb copy is limited to in-frame clones, with some not included. The data contain about 170,000 clones, over 85% of them singletons. The sample comprised blood. Every receptor here comes from a woman aged 60-75 years in good health.

The sample holds a few counts of this clone. J is TRBJ2-2 and V is TRBV2, with 8 bases lining up with TRBD2. The CDR3 covers 15 residues. Germline V gives CDR1 SNHLY, CDR2 FYNNEI. Trimming removed 5 bases from V and 1 base from J; junction bases left unmatched: 3. The CDR3 here is CASSLLAGNTGELFF. Here the CDR3 DNA reads TGTGCCAGCAGTTTGCTAGCGGGGAACACCGGGGAGCTGTTTTTT.

V usage is TRBV5-1 and J usage is TRBJ2-1; a possible D gene is TRBD2 (7 bases). This CDR3 spans 14 amino acids. V was shortened by 6 bases and J by 6 bases, with 16 bases between the two germline ends. From germline, CDR1 is SGHRS and CDR2 YFSETQ. CDR3 region: CASTFGGGLNEQFF. The CDR3 bases are TGCGCCAGCACTTTTGGGGGGGGCCTCAATGAGCAGTTCTTC.

This clone is a singleton in its sample. This chain joins TRBV6-5 and TRBJ1-4, with TRBD1 identical over 10 bases. This CDR3 comprises 15 residues. Germline assignment: CDR1 MNHEY and CDR2 SVGAGI. V gave up 7 bases and J gave up 8 bases; unmatched junction bases: 10. The DNA for the CDR3 is TGTGCCAGCAACGTTCGGACAGGGGGTGAGGAAAAACTGTTTTTT. It encodes CASNVRTGGEEKLFF.

A single count supports this clone. The chain links TRBV10-3 to TRBJ2-6, with D maybe TRBD1 (7 bases). Trimming left V 5 bases short and J 1 base short, with 18 bases between. This CDR3 has 18 residues. Germline V gene data show CDR1 as ENHRY and CDR2 as SYGVKD. The CDR3 DNA follows: TGTGCCATCAGTCAACCAGGGGGGCTCTCTTCTGGGGCCAACGTCCTGACTTTC. Its translation: CAISQPGGLSSGANVLTF.

The rearrangement joins TRBV7-9 to TRBJ1-2; D is unclear. Trimming removed 4 bases at V and 4 bases at J, with 16 bases between. The length of the CDR3 is 15 residues. The germline V gene encodes CDR1 SEHNR and CDR2 FQNEAQ (reference sequence). Here the CDR3 DNA reads TGTGCCAGCAGCTCATACGCGACCGAGGCCTATGGCTACACCTTC. Translation: CASSSYATEAYGYTF.

The J gene is TRBJ1-4, the V gene TRBV2; D is possibly TRBD1 (6 bases). The CDR3 has 13 residues. The germline CDR1 and CDR2 sequences are SNHLY and FYNNEI. V was shortened by 8 bases and J by 7 bases, with 14 bases between the two germline ends. CDR3 nucleotide sequence: TGTGCCAGCTCATTCCAGGGGTCTGAAAAACTGTTTTTT. It translates to CASSFQGSEKLFF.

This chain connects TRBV2 to TRBJ2-5, with D maybe TRBD1 (6 bases). This CDR3 region has 12 residues. Deletions cut 5 bases from V and 5 bases from J, with 9 bases between. Germline V gives CDR1 SNHLY, CDR2 FYNNEI. For the CDR3, the DNA is TGTGCCAGCAGTTTCGACAGGGAGACCCAGTACTTC. Protein sequence: CASSFDRETQYF.

This clone was seen once. The J gene is TRBJ2-3, the V gene TRBV5-1; 7 bases map to TRBD1. Trimming at V came to 0 bases and at J to 1 base, leaving 11 bases not matched to a gene. The CDR3 loop spans 18 amino acids. CDR1 is SGHRS and CDR2 is YFSETQ in the germline V gene. The CDR3 reads CASSLGKVRGPRTDTQYF. The CDR3 nucleotides read TGCGCCAGCAGCTTGGGGAAAGTTAGGGGGCCACGCACAGATACGCAGTATTTT. The full variable domain, with the rest looked up from reference TRBV5-1 and TRBJ2-3, is KAGVTQTPRYLIKTRGQQVTLSCSPISGHRSVSWYQQTPGQGLQFLFEYFSETQRNKGNFPGRFSGRQFSNSRSEMNVSTLELGDSALYLCASSLGKVRGPRTDTQYFGPGTRLTVL.

The rearrangement uses TRBV12-5 and TRBJ1-4, with no clear D. The V and J ends lost 6 bases and 0 bases respectively, with 5 bases between them. Germline assignment: CDR1 LGHNT and CDR2 FRNRAP. The CDR3 totals 13 residues. CDR3 residues: CASGSTTNEKLFF. The CDR3 nucleotides are TGTGCTAGTGGCAGCACAACTAATGAAAAACTGTTTTTT.

CDR3 loop: CAISGTLGQGSYEQYF. Here the CDR3 DNA reads TGTGCCATCAGTGGGACGCTGGGACAGGGGTCCTACGAGCAGTACTTC. This chain uses TRBV10-3 with TRBJ2-7; TRBD1 matches at 10 bases. Germline values: CDR1 ENHRY, CDR2 SYGVKD. V shed 4 bases, J shed 1 base, and the junction held 7 bases outside the gene matches. This CDR3 region has 16 residues.

Comment on this clone: The sample contains more than one DNA sequence encoding this CDR3. The J gene is TRBJ2-5, the V gene TRBV30; no clear D. The CDR3 is 12 residues long. V was pared by 4 bases and J by 5 bases, with 11 bases between. Germline V gene lookup returns CDR1 GTSNPN and CDR2 SVGIG (reference sequence). The CDR3 region has the DNA TGTGCCTGGATACCGGGTGGGGAGACCCAGTACTTC. Protein sequence: CAWIPGGETQYF.

The gene calls are TRBV12-3 or TRBV12-4 and TRBJ1-6; unclear D gene. V lost 1 base to trimming and J lost 6 bases, with 4 bases between them. CDR3 length equals 13 residues. Written as DNA, the CDR3 is TGTGCCAGCAGTTTAGAACGTAATTCACCCCTCCACTTT. This encodes CASSLERNSPLHF.

The chain carries TRBV19 and TRBJ1-5, with D possibly being TRBD1 (5 bases). Germline V lookup: CDR1 LNHDA, CDR2 SQIVND (reference sequence). Deletions cut 3 bases from V and 7 bases from J, with 10 bases between. The CDR3 totals 13 residues. CDR3 sequence reads: CASSIGGFQPQHF. CDR3 nucleotides: TGTGCCAGTAGTATCGGGGGTTTCCAGCCCCAGCATTTT.

The genes are TRBV19 and TRBJ1-5; maybe TRBD1 (5 bases). Germline lookup yields CDR1 LNHDA and CDR2 SQIVND (reference sequence). This CDR3 contains 13 residues. Trimming took 5 bases from V and 6 from J, leaving 11 bases between them. The CDR3 reads CASSSQVTQPQHF. CDR3 DNA sequence: TGTGCCAGTAGTTCACAGGTGACTCAGCCCCAGCATTTT.

In its sample, this clone was seen once. The genes are TRBV6-5 and TRBJ2-7; the match to TRBD1 covers 9 bases. There are 14 residues in the CDR3. CDR1 and CDR2 (germline): MNHEY, SVGAGI. The V segment lost 6 bases and the J segment 3 bases; nucleotides outside the gene matches: 6. The CDR3 sequence: CASRRQGGGYEQYF. The CDR3 DNA is TGTGCCAGCAGAAGACAGGGGGGAGGCTACGAGCAGTACTTC.

V is TRBV5-8 and J is TRBJ1-2, with no clear D. In germline, CDR1 is SGHTS, CDR2 YDEGEE. V was cut by 4 bases and J by 2 bases, with 6 bases left in between. The length of the CDR3 is 12 residues. CDR3 in DNA: TGTGCCAGCAGCGAGGGAAACTATGGCTACACCTTC. Translating gives CASSEGNYGYTF.

V usage is TRBV30 and J usage is TRBJ2-3, with TRBD2 identical over 9 bases. The CDR3 covers 15 residues. CDR1 and CDR2 from the germline V gene are GTSNPN and SVGIG (reference sequence). V was pared by 2 bases and J by 5 bases, with 8 bases of the junction left unmatched. Written as DNA, the CDR3 is TGTGCCTGGAGTAGAGTAGCGGGGGCCTTAGATACGCAGTATTTT. Translation: CAWSRVAGALDTQYF.

This rearrangement joins TRBV3-1 (or the pseudogene TRBV3-2) to TRBJ2-5; 7 bases are a match to TRBD2. The germline gives CDR1 LGHDT, CDR2 YNNKEL (reference sequence). The CDR3 covers 16 residues. The ends lost 1 base at V and 5 bases at J; junction bases unmatched: 10. The CDR3: CASSQGAGGSEETQYF. Written as DNA, the CDR3 is TGTGCCAGCAGCCAAGGGGCCGGGGGGTCAGAGGAGACCCAGTACTTC.

This sequence joins TRBV18 and TRBJ1-1; 8 positions agree with TRBD1. This CDR3 has 17 residues. The germline V gene has CDR1 KGHSH and CDR2 LQKENI. The V gene end was trimmed by 6 bases and the J gene end by 4 bases; junction bases not matched to a gene: 16. CDR3 region: CASSLDRVGIGSTEAFF. As DNA, the CDR3 is TGTGCCAGCTCCTTGGACAGGGTGGGTATAGGAAGCACTGAAGCTTTCTTT.